Shown below are 13 T cell receptor beta chains from a single sample sequenced in a study of cytomegalovirus exposure and HLA in healthy donors. It was with 60 Vbeta and 13 Jbeta primers that the PCR ran. Measured with immunoSEQ multiplex PCR; TCRdb has only the in-frame clones, and not every one. The table lists roughly 160,000 clones, over 70% of them singletons. What was sequenced was PBMCs. The receptors derive from a young man in good health and CMV-seronegative.

The chain employs TRBV27 and TRBJ1-6, with 8 bases fitting TRBD1. The CDR3 is 15 amino acids. Germline lookup yields CDR1 MNHEY and CDR2 SMNVEV (reference sequence). Trimming removed 6 bases from V and 8 bases from J; junction bases left unmatched: 9. CDR3 sequence: CASSPVDRGYSPLHF. The CDR3 region has the DNA TGTGCCAGCAGCCCCGTCGACAGGGGTTATTCACCCCTCCACTTT.

This chain connects TRBV19 to TRBJ1-5; 10 bases fit TRBD1. There are 18 residues in the CDR3. The V segment lost 3 bases and the J segment 3 bases; nucleotides outside the gene matches: 11. Germline V gives CDR1 LNHDA, CDR2 SQIVND (reference sequence). DNA for the CDR3: TGTGCCAGTAGTATTAGATCGACAGGGGGCACGTCCAATCAGCCCCAGCATTTT. Amino acids: CASSIRSTGGTSNQPQHF. Looking up the rest from reference TRBV19 and TRBJ1-5 gives the full variable domain: DGGITQSPKYLFRKEGQNVTLSCEQNLNHDAMYWYRQDPGQGLRLIYYSQIVNDFQKGDIAEGYSVSREKKESFPLTVTSAQKNPTAFYLCASSIRSTGGTSNQPQHFGDGTRLSIL.

The V call is TRBV4-3, the J call TRBJ1-2; weak D call: TRBD1 (5 bases). The germline CDR1 and CDR2 sequences are LGHNA and YSLEER. The CDR3 is 15 residues long. V was trimmed by 0 bases and J by 3 bases, leaving 11 bases between them. The CDR3: CASSQDIGDYYGYTF. The CDR3 region has the DNA TGCGCCAGCAGCCAAGATATTGGGGACTACTATGGCTACACCTTC.

A single count supports this clone. The V call is TRBV5-4, the J call TRBJ2-1, with TRBD2 as a possible D gene (6 bases). There are 15 residues in the CDR3. Trimming pared 1 base from V and 0 bases from J, leaving 8 bases between. Germline lookup yields CDR1 SGHNT and CDR2 YYREEE (reference sequence). The CDR3 loop is CASSLYGSSYNEQFF. The CDR3, as DNA: TGTGCCAGCAGCTTGTACGGGAGCTCCTACAATGAGCAGTTCTTC.

On this clone itself: One end of the junction fails to match germline, which may point to a read error. The chain carries TRBV4-1 and TRBJ2-7; 7 bases fit TRBD1. The V gene's germline CDR1 is MGHRA and CDR2 YSYEKL. The CDR3 totals 18 residues. CDR3 amino acids: CASGHTGAGGPSSYEQYF. The CDR3 DNA sequence: TGCGCCAGCGGCCACACAGGGGCGGGCGGCCCGAGCTCCTACGAGCAGTACTTC.

This chain links TRBV25-1 with TRBJ1-1; TRBD1 agrees at 7 bases. This CDR3 spans 14 amino acids. V shed 8 bases, J shed 1 base, and the junction held 7 bases outside the gene matches. Germline V gene lookup returns CDR1 MGHDK and CDR2 SYGVNS. CDR3: CASGKQGGNTEAFF. CDR3 nucleotides: TGTGCCAGCGGGAAGCAGGGGGGGAACACTGAAGCTTTCTTT.

The chain links TRBV30 to TRBJ1-1, with 7 bases identical to TRBD1. The CDR3 loop spans 16 amino acids. Germline V gives CDR1 GTSNPN, CDR2 SVGIG (reference sequence). V shed 5 bases and J 0 bases; nucleotides not matched to a gene: 12. The CDR3 DNA is TGTGCCTGGGAGACAGGGAAAAGACGAATGAACACTGAAGCTTTCTTT. Its protein is CAWETGKRRMNTEAFF. The full variable domain, completed using reference TRBV30 and TRBJ1-1, is SQTIHQWPATLVQPVGSPLSLECTVEGTSNPNLYWYRQAAGRGLQLLFYSVGIGQISSEVPQNLSASRPQDRQFILSSKKLLLSDSGFYLCAWETGKRRMNTEAFFGQGTRLTVV.

This clone was found once. The gene calls are TRBV6-6 and TRBJ1-6; D unresolved. Germline V CDR1 and CDR2: MNHNY, SVGAGI (reference sequence). Trimming stripped 5 bases from V and 9 bases from J, with 8 bases between. The CDR3 spans 12 residues. CDR3 sequence reads: CASSPTRSPLHF. The CDR3 DNA follows: TGTGCCAGCAGTCCTACTCGTTCACCCCTCCACTTT.

This clone was detected only once. This chain uses TRBV27 with TRBJ2-5; TRBD2 is a possible D gene (5 bases). Germline V gene data show CDR1 as MNHEY and CDR2 as SMNVEV (reference sequence). Trimming pared 3 bases from V and 5 bases from J, leaving 7 bases between. This CDR3 has 12 residues. CDR3 sequence: CASSFRGETQYF. As DNA, the CDR3 is TGTGCCAGCAGTTTTCGAGGGGAGACCCAGTACTTC.

The chain recombines TRBV6-5 with TRBJ1-1; 7 nucleotides line up with TRBD1. V was clipped by 2 bases and J by 0 bases; unmatched bases: 3. The germline CDR1 and CDR2 sequences are MNHEY and SVGAGI. The CDR3 length is 15 residues. The CDR3 here is CASSYLGQLNTEAFF. CDR3 sequence (DNA): TGTGCCAGCAGTTACCTGGGACAGCTGAACACTGAAGCTTTCTTT.

This clone was detected only a few times. The CDR3, as DNA: TGTGCCAGAAGCACGGACAGACAAGAGACCCAGTACTTC. This gives the protein CARSTDRQETQYF. This chain links TRBV5-3 with TRBJ2-5, with D perhaps TRBD1 (6 bases). TRBV5-3 is an ORF, and what it does is uncertain. This CDR3 is 13 amino acids long. V shed 4 bases and J shed 2 bases, with 9 bases lying between them.

The chain couples TRBV15 to TRBJ2-2; possible D gene TRBD1, 6 bases. Looked up from germline, CDR1 is LNHNV and CDR2 is YYDKDF (reference sequence). The V end was cut by 3 bases, the J end by 3 bases, with 17 bases between. The CDR3 runs to 17 residues. Written as DNA, the CDR3 is TGTGCCACCAGCAGGGGGTTTGGGGGCGCGGACACCGGGGAGCTGTTTTTT. Translated, it gives CATSRGFGGADTGELFF.

The rearrangement uses TRBV11-2 and TRBJ2-2; 12 bases line up with TRBD2. Germline V gene data show CDR1 as SGHAT and CDR2 as FQNNGV. This CDR3 spans 17 amino acids. The J segment lost 5 bases and the V segment lost 1 base, leaving 5 bases of the junction unmatched. The DNA of the CDR3 is TGTGCCAGCAGCTTAGGACCGGGACTAGCGGGTACCGGGGAGCTGTTTTTT. It specifies CASSLGPGLAGTGELFF.